These T cell receptor beta chains were read from a single sample in a study of shared clonotypes between healthy human individuals. The method was immunoSEQ multiplex PCR; TCRdb's version includes in-frame clones alone and lacks a portion of them. The data contain nearly 1,000,000 clones, about three quarters of them seen just once; the ten biggest clones take up about 1.5%. The source material was memory CD4+ T cells sorted from blood. These receptors all come from a man younger than 35 in good health. Both conserved end residues are part of each CDR3. Fields, in order: clone size, V gene, J gene, D gene, CDR3 DNA, CDR3 protein. D genes are given only for firm matches. Where a row states a size, it is once, few, many or the class of an expanded clone; other rows omit it.

many	TRBV7-6	TRBJ2-3	TRBD2	TGTGCCAGCAGCTTCGATGGGAGGGGTGTCACAGATACGCAGTATTTT	CASSFDGRGVTDTQYF
.	TRBV10-2	TRBJ2-7	TRBD2	TGCGCCAGCAGGGACACCGGGACTAGCGGGGCCCAGCAGTACTTC	CASRDTGTSGAQQYF
.	TRBV7-8	TRBJ2-5	.	TGTGCCAGCAGCTTAGTCGGGACCTTCCAGGGGGGCCAAGAGACCCAGTACTTC	CASSLVGTFQGGQETQYF
.	TRBV4-1	TRBJ1-2	.	TGCGCCAGCAGCCAGGCAAGGGTTGACTATGGCTACACCTTC	CASSQARVDYGYTF
.	TRBV27	TRBJ2-1	TRBD2	TGTGCCAGCAGAGGCGGGAGTTCCTACAATGAGCAGTTCTTC	CASRGGSSYNEQFF
.	TRBV27	TRBJ1-4	.	TGTGCCAGCAGTTACCAGGGGCAACATGAAAAACTGTTTTTT	CASSYQGQHEKLFF
.	TRBV2	TRBJ1-5	.	.	CASSEAHLYQHF
once	TRBV5-4	TRBJ2-2	.	TGTGCCAGCAGCGTAGCGGAAGTTAACACCGGGGAGCTGTTTTTT	CASSVAEVNTGELFF
few	TRBV19	TRBJ1-1	.	TGTGCCAGTAGTCGATGGCCAGACACTGAAGCTTTCTTT	CASSRWPDTEAFF
.	TRBV6-5	TRBJ1-1	.	TGTGCCAGCAGACACAGACAGGCAATGAACACTGAAGCTTTCTTT	CASRHRQAMNTEAFF
.	TRBV5-8	TRBJ1-2	TRBD1	TGTGCCAGCACCAGGGACAGGATGAACTATGGCTACACCTTC	CASTRDRMNYGYTF
few	TRBV6-6	TRBJ1-4	.	TGTGCCAGCAGCCACGGACAGATCGATGAAAAACTGTTTTTT	CASSHGQIDEKLFF
.	TRBV9	TRBJ2-3	TRBD1	TGTGCCAGCAGCGTAGGAGGCAGGGGGCCCACAGATACGCAGTATTTT	CASSVGGRGPTDTQYF
.	TRBV9	TRBJ2-7	TRBD1	TGTGCCAGCAGCCCGGGGACAGACCCTACCTACGAGCAGTACTTC	CASSPGTDPTYEQYF
.	TRBV6-6	TRBJ2-7	TRBD2	TGTGCCAGCAGTCAGAGCGGGGGGTTCTACGAGCAGTACTTC	CASSQSGGFYEQYF
once	TRBV7-2	TRBJ2-3	.	TGTGCCAGCAGACAGAAAATGGTCAGGAACACAGATACGCAGTATTTT	CASRQKMVRNTDTQYF
.	TRBV5-5	TRBJ1-6	.	TGTGCCAGCAGCAGAACCGGGGTCGCATCGGCTTCACCCCTCCACTTT	CASSRTGVASASPLHF
.	TRBV19	TRBJ1-5	TRBD1	TGTGCCAGTAGGAACGACAGGGGTAGCAATCAGCCCCAGCATTTT	CASRNDRGSNQPQHF
.	TRBV5-1	TRBJ2-7	.	TGCGCCAGCAGCTTGAATCTACTTCCCTACGAGCAGTACTTC	CASSLNLLPYEQYF
.	TRBV18	TRBJ2-3	.	TGTGCCAGCCAAACGGCGGGGTCAAGCACAGATACGCAGTATTTT	CASQTAGSSTDTQYF
.	TRBV5-1	TRBJ2-7	.	TGCGCCAGCAGCACCAGCTACGAGCAGTACTTC	CASSTSYEQYF
.	TRBV6-1	TRBJ1-2	TRBD1	TGTGCCAGCAGTGAGACCCAGGACAGGGCCCTCACCTTC	CASSETQDRALTF
.	TRBV5-1	TRBJ1-1	TRBD1	TGCGCCAGCAGCTTTGACAGGGGTAACACTGAAGCTTTCTTT	CASSFDRGNTEAFF
.	TRBV7-9	TRBJ1-4	.	TGTGCCAGCAGCTTAGGCCAGGGTAGTGAAAAACTGTTTTTT	CASSLGQGSEKLFF
.	TRBV18	TRBJ1-3	.	TGTGCCAGCTCACCCTTTTCTGGAAACACCATATATTTT	CASSPFSGNTIYF
.	TRBV19	TRBJ2-4	.	TGTGCCAGTAGTCCCACGGCGGGAATAATAAACAAAAACATTCAGTACTTC	CASSPTAGIINKNIQYF
.	TRBV27	TRBJ2-7	.	TGTGCCAGCAGAGACTCAGGGGTTTCTCACGAGCAGTACTTC	CASRDSGVSHEQYF
.	TRBV6-1	TRBJ1-6	.	TGTGCCAGCAGCGGCGGCGCTTCACCCCTCCACTTT	CASSGGASPLHF
.	TRBV25-1	TRBJ1-6	.	TGTGCCACCCGACGGCTGGATAATTCACCCCTCCACTTT	CATRRLDNSPLHF
few	TRBV4-1	TRBJ1-2	TRBD1	TGCGCCAGCAGCCGGATACAGGGGGCGCGGGGCTACACCTTC	CASSRIQGARGYTF
.	TRBV7-9	TRBJ2-3	.	TGTGCCAGCAGCCTAGGGGGCCGGGGGTCTTGGACAGATACGCAGTATTTT	CASSLGGRGSWTDTQYF
.	TRBV5-1	TRBJ1-1	.	TGCGCCAGCAGCTTGGCAAGCGGGGTAGCTTTCTTT	CASSLASGVAFF